Shown below are 14 T cell receptor beta chains from a single sample sequenced in a study of blood T cell repertoires in COVID-19. Sequenced by immunoSEQ multiplex PCR; TCRdb stores in-frame clones only, minus some. The data hold around 360,000 clones, with roughly 87% observed a single time. Specimen: PBMCs or T cells enriched from blood (not recorded which). All receptors derive from a woman in her thirties who had recovered from COVID-19.

The genes are TRBV7-9 and TRBJ2-4; 10 positions match TRBD2. CDR1 and CDR2 (germline): SEHNR, FQNEAQ (reference sequence). CDR3 length equals 19 residues. J lost 0 bases, V lost 0 bases, and 8 bases had no gene match. The CDR3 nucleotides are TGTGCCAGCAGCTTAGCGGTCGGACTAGCGGCGATAGCCAAAAACATTCAGTACTTC. The encoded protein is CASSLAVGLAAIAKNIQYF. Full variable domain (missing parts from reference TRBV7-9 and TRBJ2-4): DTGVSQNPRHKITKRGQNVTFRCDPISEHNRLYWYRQTLGQGPEFLTYFQNEAQLEKSRLLSDRFSAERPKGSFSTLEIQRTEQGDSAMYLCASSLAVGLAAIAKNIQYFGAGTRLSVL.

V usage is TRBV7-3 and J usage is TRBJ2-2, with D possibly matching TRBD2 (6 bases). Trimming left V 4 bases short and J 0 bases short, with 12 bases between. CDR3 length: 16 residues. Germline V gene lookup returns CDR1 SGHTA and CDR2 FQGTGA. CDR3 sequence (DNA): TGTGCCAGCAGCTGGGGTGGCGGGGCGAACACCGGGGAGCTGTTTTTT. Amino acid sequence: CASSWGGGANTGELFF.

This clone was observed a single time. The chain joins TRBV7-2 to TRBJ2-2; the match to TRBD2 covers 13 bases. The CDR3 is 16 amino acids. V gave up 4 bases and J gave up 5 bases; unmatched junction bases: 4. CDR1 and CDR2 from the germline V gene are SGHTA and FQGNSA. The CDR3 here is CASSYTGLAGTGELFF. CDR3 nucleotides: TGTGCCAGCAGCTATACGGGACTAGCGGGAACCGGGGAGCTGTTTTTT. The whole variable domain, filled in from reference TRBV7-2 and TRBJ2-2, reads GAGVSQSPSNKVTEKGKDVELRCDPISGHTALYWYRQSLGQGLEFLIYFQGNSAPDKSGLPSDRFSAERTGGSVSTLTIQRTQQEDSAVYLCASSYTGLAGTGELFFGEGSRLTVL.

The gene calls are TRBV9 and TRBJ2-3; 12 bases are a match to TRBD1. Per germline, CDR1 SGDLS and CDR2 YYNGEE. V lost 4 bases, J lost 2 bases, and 8 bases stayed unmatched. This CDR3 comprises 17 residues. The CDR3 DNA reads TGTGCCAGCAGCCCCAGGGACAGGGGGCGGATCACAGATACGCAGTATTTT. Translation: CASSPRDRGRITDTQYF.

For the CDR3, the DNA is TGCAGCGTTGAACTAACAGGGGGGGACATTCAGTACTTC. This gives the protein CSVELTGGDIQYF. The chain links TRBV29-1 to TRBJ2-4, with TRBD1 as a possible D gene (8 bases). The V and J ends lost 2 bases and 8 bases respectively, with 13 bases between them. Per the germline V gene, CDR1 is SQVTM and CDR2 is ANQGSEA. The CDR3 has 13 residues.

The chain couples TRBV27 to TRBJ2-7; TRBD1 aligns across 7 bases. Germline V gene sequence: CDR1 MNHEY, CDR2 SMNVEV (reference sequence). The length of the CDR3 is 13 residues. With V trimmed by 4 bases and J by 7 bases, 7 bases remained unmatched. DNA for the CDR3: TGTGCCAGCAGTTCACGGACAGGTCCTGAGCAGTACTTC. It is translated as CASSSRTGPEQYF.

The chain joins TRBV29-1 to TRBJ2-1; 13 nucleotides align to TRBD2. This CDR3 contains 16 residues. After removal of 1 base from V and 7 bases from J, the junction contained 7 bases not matched to a gene. Germline V gene lookup returns CDR1 SQVTM and CDR2 ANQGSEA. Here the CDR3 reads CSVEGATSGRRNEQFF. DNA for the CDR3: TGCAGCGTTGAAGGAGCGACTAGCGGGAGGAGAAATGAGCAGTTCTTC.

V usage is TRBV5-1 and J usage is TRBJ2-1; TRBD2 matches at 12 bases. The V gene end was trimmed by 0 bases and the J gene end by 8 bases; junction bases not matched to a gene: 15. This CDR3 has 19 residues. The germline V gene has CDR1 SGHRS and CDR2 YFSETQ. The CDR3 DNA is TGCGCCAGCAGCTTGGATGTAAAGCTAGCGGGAGGGTCAAGCGATGAGCAGTTCTTC. The encoded protein is CASSLDVKLAGGSSDEQFF.

The chain combines TRBV15 with TRBJ1-6; D gene uncertain. Germline assignment: CDR1 LNHNV and CDR2 YYDKDF (reference sequence). The CDR3 is made up of 14 amino acids. V shed 0 bases and J shed 10 bases, with 10 bases lying between them. CDR3 amino acids: CATSRDKLSSPLHF. Here the CDR3 DNA reads TGTGCCACCAGCAGAGATAAGCTGAGCTCACCCCTCCACTTT.

This sequence joins TRBV9 and TRBJ1-3; D remains ambiguous. The CDR3 length is 13 residues. The V gene's germline CDR1 is SGDLS and CDR2 YYNGEE. Trimming took 2 bases from V and 5 from J, leaving 8 bases between them. The CDR3 bases are TGTGCCAGCAGCGTCGACACAAGAAACACCATATATTTT. It yields the protein CASSVDTRNTIYF.

This clone was observed a handful of times. The V call is TRBV5-1, the J call TRBJ2-5; tentatively, D is TRBD2 (5 bases). The CDR3 contains 13 residues. The germline V and J ends were trimmed by 2 bases and 5 bases, with 10 bases remaining between them. Germline V gives CDR1 SGHRS, CDR2 YFSETQ. CDR3 protein: CASSFTREETQYF. CDR3 DNA: TGCGCCAGCAGCTTTACTAGGGAGGAGACCCAGTACTTC.

This chain connects TRBV2 to TRBJ2-5, with 9 bases that match TRBD1. The CDR3 is 13 residues long. Germline CDR1 reads SNHLY; CDR2 reads FYNNEI. Germline trimming cut 2 bases from V and 13 bases from J; bases unmatched to any gene: 8. Written as DNA, the CDR3 is TGTGCCAGCAGTGAACGGGACAGGGTGGTAGGGTACTTC. This translates into CASSERDRVVGYF.

The gene calls are TRBV6-5 and TRBJ1-1; possible D gene TRBD1, 6 bases. From germline, CDR1 is MNHEY and CDR2 SVGAGI. This CDR3 contains 15 residues. V was clipped by 1 base and J by 3 bases, with 12 bases between them. The CDR3 sequence: CASSYYLTGDTEAFF. The CDR3 DNA reads as TGTGCCAGCAGTTACTACCTGACAGGCGACACTGAAGCTTTCTTT.

The chain joins TRBV7-9 to TRBJ1-2, with a possible D match to TRBD1 (5 bases). The CDR3 covers 14 residues. Germline V gives CDR1 SEHNR, CDR2 FQNEAQ (reference sequence). Trimming took off 5 bases at V and 2 bases at J, with 12 bases between the two ends. CDR3 protein: CASSPETENYGYTF. The CDR3 DNA is TGTGCCAGCAGCCCAGAGACAGAGAACTATGGCTACACCTTC.